This T cell receptor beta chain was sequenced for a study of naive and memory T cell subsets. On this clonotype: Its specificity is not known.

The CDR3 has 16 amino acids. Germline CDR1 reads SQVTM; CDR2 reads ANQGSEA. Trimming shortened V by 1 base and J by 3 bases, and 16 bases separated the two germline ends. An equimolar mix of two oligonucleotides served as the beta constant-region primer for TRBC1 and TRBC2. Four rounds of PCR amplified the ligated cDNA using nested alpha and beta constant-region primers plus SP2. The cDNA 3' end received a ligated single-stranded oligonucleotide carrying the SP2 primer and a 12-nucleotide UMI. TCRdb processed the UMI-ligation and nested PCR reads anew with MiXCR; each CDR3 protein has one entry. The table records 80,000 or so distinct CDR3 sequences, around 9% of them present only once. Cells stained for CD3, CD4, CD8, CD45RA, CD27 and viability were sorted into four CD45RA/CD27 subsets. The study, taken as a whole, reports: Over 85% of naive TCR sequences appeared only once after error correction, unlike memory subsets.

Sequenced material: naive CD8+ T cells from blood. This TCR was recovered from a human donor in good health. The gene calls are TRBV29-1 and TRBJ2-1; no clear D. The DNA of the CDR3 is TGCAGCGTTGAAGGCTCCCCCAGTAGCAGCTACAATGAGCAGTTCTTC. Translation: CSVEGSPSSSYNEQFF.